These 25 T cell receptor beta chains came from one sample sequenced in a study of blood T cell repertoires in COVID-19. The repertoire was sequenced with immunoSEQ multiplex PCR; TCRdb's copy has only in-frame clones and lacks some. The sample includes 250,000 to 350,000 clones, approximately 84% of them seen just once. Specimen: peripheral blood. The origin of the receptors is a human donor with COVID-19, enrolled during active disease. The donor label of this sample is uncertain.

J is TRBJ2-2 and V is TRBV7-3; D ambiguous. Trimming removed 1 base at V and 5 bases at J, with 8 bases between. The germline gives CDR1 SGHTA, CDR2 FQGTGA. This CDR3 has 14 amino acids. The CDR3 sequence is CASSLKITTGELFF. The DNA for the CDR3 is TGTGCCAGCAGCTTAAAGATAACTACCGGGGAGCTGTTTTTT.

The rearrangement uses TRBV28 and TRBJ1-6, with 7 bases lining up with TRBD1. Germline CDR1 reads MDHEN; CDR2 reads SYDVKM. V was pared by 2 bases and J by 6 bases, with 4 bases of the junction left unmatched. The CDR3 totals 15 residues. For the CDR3, the DNA is TGTGCCAGCAGTTTACCGGGACAGCGTAATTCACCCCTCCACTTT. Translation: CASSLPGQRNSPLHF. The full variable domain, with the rest looked up from reference TRBV28 and TRBJ1-6, is DVKVTQSSRYLVKRTGEKVFLECVQDMDHENMFWYRQDPGLGLRLIYFSYDVKMKEKGDIPEGYSVSREKKERFSLILESASTNQTSMYLCASSLPGQRNSPLHFGNGTRLTVT.

The V call is TRBV10-3, the J call TRBJ2-5; TRBD1 agrees at 9 bases. CDR3 length: 15 amino acids. V lost 2 bases and J lost 5; bases outside the gene matches: 6. CDR1 is ENHRY and CDR2 is SYGVKD in the germline V gene. CDR3 residues: CAISEGQGTTETQYF. CDR3 DNA: TGTGCCATCAGTGAGGGACAGGGGACAACGGAGACCCAGTACTTC.

V gene TRBV20-1 combines with J gene TRBJ2-7, with a possible D match to TRBD2 (6 bases). In germline, CDR1 is DFQATT, CDR2 SNEGSKA (reference sequence). CDR3 length: 11 amino acids. Deletions cut 6 bases from V and 6 bases from J, with 12 bases between. The CDR3 bases are TGCAGTGCACGGAGCGGGTTCGAGCAGTACTTC. This codes for CSARSGFEQYF.

The chain joins TRBV10-2 to TRBJ1-2; D may be TRBD1 (6 bases). Trimming took 5 bases from V and 6 from J, leaving 13 bases between them. The germline gives CDR1 WSHSY, CDR2 SAAADI. CDR3 length equals 13 residues. CDR3 sequence reads: CASSLDRKNGYTF. As DNA, the CDR3 is TGCGCCAGCAGTTTGGACAGAAAGAATGGCTACACCTTC.

This sequence joins TRBV15 and TRBJ2-3, with TRBD2 identical over 15 bases. The ends lost 0 bases at V and 5 bases at J; junction bases unmatched: 3. The CDR3 consists of 17 residues. The germline V gene encodes CDR1 LNHNV and CDR2 YYDKDF (reference sequence). Here the CDR3 reads CATSRDGLAGGVDTQYF. The CDR3 DNA is TGTGCCACCAGCAGAGATGGACTAGCGGGAGGGGTAGATACGCAGTATTTT.

The chain is built from TRBV5-4 and TRBJ2-2; D perhaps matches TRBD2 (6 bases). Per germline, CDR1 SGHNT and CDR2 YYREEE (reference sequence). The length of the CDR3 is 14 residues. Trimming cost V 5 bases and J 7 bases, with 15 bases left between them. CDR3 region: CASRVGSGFGELFF. The CDR3 region has the DNA TGTGCCAGCAGAGTCGGCAGCGGGTTCGGGGAGCTGTTTTTT.

The chain is built from TRBV5-1 and TRBJ2-7; the D gene is possibly TRBD2 (5 bases). This CDR3 spans 15 amino acids. Per the germline V gene, CDR1 is SGHRS and CDR2 is YFSETQ. V was pared by 0 bases and J by 5 bases, with 15 bases between. The CDR3 DNA sequence: TGCGCCAGCAGCTTGGGGGCCGTGGACTTCAACGAGCAGTACTTC. It is translated as CASSLGAVDFNEQYF. Full variable domain (rest looked up from reference TRBV5-1 and TRBJ2-7): KAGVTQTPRYLIKTRGQQVTLSCSPISGHRSVSWYQQTPGQGLQFLFEYFSETQRNKGNFPGRFSGRQFSNSRSEMNVSTLELGDSALYLCASSLGAVDFNEQYFGPGTRLTVT.

The V call is TRBV28, the J call TRBJ2-5; D is ambiguous. The CDR3 covers 16 residues. Germline-derived CDR1 and CDR2 are MDHEN and SYDVKM. V lost 3 bases and J lost 2, with 16 bases in between. The CDR3 DNA follows: TGTGCCAGCAGTTTTCCGAATACAGCTATTCAAGAGACCCAGTACTTC. Protein: CASSFPNTAIQETQYF.

The rearrangement links TRBV14 to TRBJ2-5, with 9 bases aligning to TRBD2. This CDR3 region has 13 residues. Unmatched junction bases numbered 4, after V lost 4 bases and J lost 7 bases. Germline V gene data show CDR1 as SGHDN and CDR2 as FVKESK. The CDR3 protein is CASSRTAGGTQYF. In DNA, the CDR3 is TGTGCCAGCAGCCGGACAGCGGGAGGGACCCAGTACTTC.

Worth noting for this clone: Other DNA sequences in this sample translate to the same CDR3. This chain links TRBV18 with TRBJ2-7; D remains ambiguous. Germline V gene data show CDR1 as KGHSH and CDR2 as LQKENI. V was pared by 2 bases and J by 2 bases, with 7 bases between. The CDR3 has 13 amino acids. The CDR3: CASSPAATYEQYF. Written as DNA, the CDR3 is TGTGCCAGCTCACCAGCGGCAACCTACGAGCAGTACTTC.

With regard to this clone: The same CDR3 also results from other DNA sequences found in this sample. The chain has TRBV7-2 and TRBJ2-3, with 9 bases fitting TRBD2. The CDR3 has 15 residues. The ends lost 2 bases at V and 0 bases at J; junction bases unmatched: 0. Germline V gene lookup returns CDR1 SGHTA and CDR2 FQGNSA. Here the CDR3 reads CASSLTSGSTDTQYF. For the CDR3, the DNA is TGTGCCAGCAGCTTAACTAGCGGGAGCACAGATACGCAGTATTTT.

V and J are TRBV21-1 and TRBJ2-1; the D call TRBD2 from the table was never checked on the DNA. TRBV21-1 corresponds to a pseudogene. The CDR3 length is 17 residues. The CDR3 DNA follows: TGTGCCAGCAGCAAACGTCTAGCGGGGGAAATCTACAATGAGCAGTTCTTC. It is translated as CASSKRLAGEIYNEQFF.

The rearrangement uses TRBV11-2 and TRBJ2-5; tentative D call: TRBD1 (6 bases). Deletions cut 0 bases from V and 3 bases from J, with 8 bases between. Germline CDR1 reads SGHAT; CDR2 reads FQNNGV. The CDR3 is 14 amino acids. The CDR3 sequence: CASSLDRGEETQYF. For the CDR3, the DNA is TGTGCCAGCAGCTTAGACAGGGGTGAAGAGACCCAGTACTTC.

The chain uses TRBV27 and TRBJ2-1; 9 bases are shared with TRBD2. The length of the CDR3 is 15 residues. V shed 5 bases and J 10 bases; nucleotides not matched to a gene: 12. Germline loops: CDR1 MNHEY, CDR2 SMNVEV (reference sequence). The CDR3 nucleotides read TGTGCCAGCAGTCCCAGCCTAGCGGGGATGCGGGAGCAGTTCTTC. It specifies CASSPSLAGMREQFF.

A single count supports this clone. The rearrangement links TRBV27 to TRBJ1-4; tentatively, D is TRBD1 (5 bases). Trimming pared 3 bases from V and 2 bases from J, leaving 10 bases between. This CDR3 comprises 15 residues. CDR1 and CDR2 from the germline V gene are MNHEY and SMNVEV (reference sequence). CDR3 nucleotides: TGTGCCAGCAGTTTTAAGGGGTTGACTAATGAAAAACTGTTTTTT. It yields the protein CASSFKGLTNEKLFF.

The rearrangement uses TRBV10-3 and TRBJ1-2, with TRBD1 identical over 12 bases. The germline V gene encodes CDR1 ENHRY and CDR2 SYGVKD. J lost 3 bases, V lost 2 bases, and 16 bases had no gene match. There are 20 residues in the CDR3. For the CDR3, the DNA is TGTGCCATCAGTGAGATATCCGGGACAGGGGGCAGGGTCGAGGACTATGGCTACACCTTC. It specifies CAISEISGTGGRVEDYGYTF.

The chain combines TRBV11-2 with TRBJ2-1; TRBD2 agrees at 8 bases. With 5 bases clipped from V and 2 bases from J, the junction kept 14 bases outside the gene matches. Looked up from germline, CDR1 is SGHAT and CDR2 is FQNNGV. The CDR3 runs 18 residues. The CDR3 region has the DNA TGTGCCAGCAGCCGAACTTCGGCAGCGGGAGTAACCTACAATGAGCAGTTCTTC. The encoded protein is CASSRTSAAGVTYNEQFF.

The chain recombines TRBV6-6 with TRBJ1-2; TRBD1 aligns across 7 bases. This CDR3 is built from 15 residues. The J segment lost 0 bases and the V segment lost 8 bases, leaving 9 bases of the junction unmatched. The germline V gene encodes CDR1 MNHNY and CDR2 SVGAGI (reference sequence). The CDR3 DNA reads TGTGCCAGCGTTATTCCGGGACAGACTAACTATGGCTACACCTTC. Translating it yields CASVIPGQTNYGYTF.

This chain joins TRBV28 and TRBJ1-1; possible D gene TRBD1, 5 bases. The CDR3 has 16 amino acids. The V end lost 6 bases, the J end lost 1 base, and 18 bases lay between the germline ends. Germline V CDR1 and CDR2: MDHEN, SYDVKM. The CDR3 is CASRVTSGLKNTEAFF. CDR3 coding DNA: TGTGCCAGCAGGGTGACTTCGGGACTGAAGAACACTGAAGCTTTCTTT.

V usage is TRBV9 and J usage is TRBJ2-7, with D possibly TRBD1 on 5 matching bases. V gave up 0 bases and J gave up 4 bases, with 11 bases separating them. The CDR3 has 14 amino acids. Germline-derived CDR1 and CDR2 are SGDLS and YYNGEE. Written as DNA, the CDR3 is TGTGCCAGCAGCGTAGGTGACAGCGATTACGAGCAGTACTTC. Protein: CASSVGDSDYEQYF. The full variable domain, its missing parts supplied by reference TRBV9 and TRBJ2-7, is DSGVTQTPKHLITATGQRVTLRCSPRSGDLSVYWYQQSLDQGLQFLIQYYNGEERAKGNILERFSAQQFPDLHSELNLSSLELGDSALYFCASSVGDSDYEQYFGPGTRLTVT.

V gene TRBV6-5 combines with J gene TRBJ1-4; a weak D match, TRBD1 (5 bases). The germline CDR1 and CDR2 sequences are MNHEY and SVGAGI. The CDR3 covers 15 residues. Trimming removed 6 bases from V and 6 bases from J, with 17 bases in between. The CDR3 is CASSRVPGLDEKLFF. The CDR3 coding sequence is TGTGCCAGCAGCAGGGTGCCAGGGTTAGATGAAAAACTGTTTTTT.

For the CDR3, the DNA is TGCGCCAGCAGCTCATTAGCGCCCTCTGGCCAAGAGACCCAGTACTTC. It is translated as CASSSLAPSGQETQYF. This chain uses TRBV5-1 with TRBJ2-5; D is possibly TRBD2 (5 bases). From germline, CDR1 is SGHRS and CDR2 YFSETQ. The V and J ends lost 3 bases and 1 base respectively, with 16 bases between them. This CDR3 spans 16 amino acids.

This chain connects TRBV11-1 to TRBJ2-1, with TRBD2 identical over 13 bases. Germline loops: CDR1 SGHAT, CDR2 FQDESV (reference sequence). The V gene end was trimmed by 0 bases and the J gene end by 7 bases; junction bases not matched to a gene: 6. The CDR3 has 17 residues. In DNA form, the CDR3 reads TGTGCCAGCAGCTTAGCAAGAACTAGCGGGAGGGGGAATGAGCAGTTCTTC. It encodes CASSLARTSGRGNEQFF.

The V gene is TRBV2, the J gene TRBJ2-2; D gene ambiguous. Germline CDR1 reads SNHLY; CDR2 reads FYNNEI. The length of the CDR3 is 17 residues. V lost 2 bases and J lost 3, with 16 bases in between. This CDR3 is CASSELPLRMDTGELFF. For the CDR3, the DNA is TGTGCCAGCAGTGAACTACCACTAAGAATGGACACCGGGGAGCTGTTTTTT.